These T cell receptor beta chains were read from a single sample in a study of spatial heterogeneity in lung cancer. TCRdb reprocessed the 5' RACE reads via MiXCR and lists one record per CDR3 protein. The data hold over 25,000 distinct CDR3 sequences, with around 8% observed a single time. The specimen comprised PBMCs, sampled at surgery. These receptors came from a female donor with early-stage non-small cell lung cancer. Both conserved end residues are part of each CDR3. Each record gives: J gene, V gene, D gene, clone size, CDR3 DNA, CDR3 protein. The D gene is left open where the match is weak. Size values are once, few and many counts, or a class for expanded clones, and some rows have none.

j_gene: TRBJ1-1; v_gene: TRBV29-1; d_gene: .; abundance: many; CDR3nt: TGCAGCGTTGAAGATTGGATTGACACTGAAGCTTTCTTT; CDR3aa: CSVEDWIDTEAFF
j_gene: TRBJ1-2; v_gene: TRBV29-1; d_gene: .; abundance: many; CDR3nt: TGCAGCGTAGACTCCCCGGGACAAGCAAATGGCTACACCTTC; CDR3aa: CSVDSPGQANGYTF
j_gene: TRBJ1-1; v_gene: TRBV6-2/TRBV6-3; d_gene: TRBD1; abundance: many; CDR3nt: TGTGCCAGCAGTTCGGGACAGGCAAACACTGAAGCTTTCTTT; CDR3aa: CASSSGQANTEAFF
j_gene: TRBJ1-2; v_gene: TRBV11-2; d_gene: TRBD1; abundance: .; CDR3nt: TGTGCCAGCAGCGGACAGGAATCTAACAATGGCTACACCTTC; CDR3aa: CASSGQESNNGYTF
j_gene: TRBJ2-7; v_gene: TRBV27; d_gene: TRBD2; abundance: .; CDR3nt: TGTGCCAGCAGTTTACTGGGGACTAGCGGACTTTTAGAGCAGTACTTC; CDR3aa: CASSLLGTSGLLEQYF
j_gene: TRBJ2-3; v_gene: TRBV4-1; d_gene: .; abundance: many; CDR3nt: TGCGCCAGCAGCCAATCGGGAGTGGGTACAGATACGCAGTATTTT; CDR3aa: CASSQSGVGTDTQYF
j_gene: TRBJ1-5; v_gene: TRBV27; d_gene: .; abundance: .; CDR3nt: TGTGCCAGCAGTTTATCCGGCAGGGTAAATGACAATCAGCCCCAGCATTTT; CDR3aa: CASSLSGRVNDNQPQHF
j_gene: TRBJ2-1; v_gene: TRBV19; d_gene: .; abundance: few; CDR3nt: TGTGCCAGTAGTATCCCGGGAGTGCGGTACAATGAGCAGTTCTTC; CDR3aa: CASSIPGVRYNEQFF
j_gene: TRBJ1-6; v_gene: TRBV7-2; d_gene: .; abundance: .; CDR3nt: TGTGCCAGCAGCTCAATTTCCGGGTCGAATCTTAATTCACCCCTCCACTTT; CDR3aa: CASSSISGSNLNSPLHF
j_gene: TRBJ2-3; v_gene: TRBV13; d_gene: .; abundance: many; CDR3nt: TGTGCCAGCAGCTTAGTTAGCGGCACAGATACGCAGTATTTT; CDR3aa: CASSLVSGTDTQYF
j_gene: TRBJ1-6; v_gene: TRBV7-9; d_gene: .; abundance: few; CDR3nt: TGTGCCACCAGCCGGGAGTTTGATTCACCCCTCCACTTT; CDR3aa: CATSREFDSPLHF
j_gene: TRBJ1-3; v_gene: TRBV20-1; d_gene: .; abundance: few; CDR3nt: TGCAGTGCAGTACAGGCTGGAGCTGGAAACACCATATATTTT; CDR3aa: CSAVQAGAGNTIYF
j_gene: TRBJ1-1; v_gene: TRBV7-6; d_gene: .; abundance: many; CDR3nt: TGTGCCAGCAGCTTAGCGCCGAGTTGGGGGAACACTGAAGCTTTCTTT; CDR3aa: CASSLAPSWGNTEAFF
j_gene: TRBJ2-1; v_gene: TRBV6-5; d_gene: TRBD2; abundance: many; CDR3nt: TGTGCCAGCAGTAAGACTAGCGGGAGGGCTCGTAATGAGCAGTTCTTC; CDR3aa: CASSKTSGRARNEQFF
j_gene: TRBJ1-5; v_gene: TRBV7-2; d_gene: TRBD1; abundance: many; CDR3nt: TGTGCCAGCAGCGGGGGACAGGGACAGCCCCAGCATTTT; CDR3aa: CASSGGQGQPQHF
j_gene: TRBJ1-2; v_gene: TRBV28; d_gene: TRBD1; abundance: .; CDR3nt: TGTGCCAGCAGTTCGGACAGGGGAGGATTTTATGGCTACACCTTC; CDR3aa: CASSSDRGGFYGYTF
j_gene: TRBJ2-3; v_gene: TRBV7-9; d_gene: TRBD2; abundance: .; CDR3nt: TGTGCCAGCCGATTCGCGGGAGGGTTGGATACGCAGTATTTT; CDR3aa: CASRFAGGLDTQYF
j_gene: TRBJ2-3; v_gene: TRBV29-1; d_gene: .; abundance: few; CDR3nt: TGCAGCGTTCGACGGACTAACACAGATACGCAGTATTTT; CDR3aa: CSVRRTNTDTQYF
j_gene: TRBJ1-1; v_gene: TRBV6-1; d_gene: TRBD1; abundance: few; CDR3nt: TGTGCCAGCAGCGGCAGGGGGCTCGGAGCTGAAGCTTTCTTT; CDR3aa: CASSGRGLGAEAFF
j_gene: TRBJ1-6; v_gene: TRBV30; d_gene: .; abundance: many; CDR3nt: TGTGCCTGGAGTGTGGACGGCTCCTATAATTCACCCCTCCACTTT; CDR3aa: CAWSVDGSYNSPLHF
j_gene: TRBJ2-3; v_gene: TRBV9; d_gene: .; abundance: many; CDR3nt: TGTGCCAGCAGCGTCGACCCACTGAGCTCCCCTACGCAGTATTTT; CDR3aa: CASSVDPLSSPTQYF
j_gene: TRBJ2-7; v_gene: TRBV5-1; d_gene: .; abundance: many; CDR3nt: TGCGCCAGCAGCCCCCCCCGGGCTAGTGAATCCTACGAGCAGTACTTC; CDR3aa: CASSPPRASESYEQYF
j_gene: TRBJ1-1; v_gene: TRBV6-2/TRBV6-3; d_gene: TRBD1; abundance: many; CDR3nt: TGTGCCAGCAGTTACGGGACAGGCGGGATTTACACTGAAGCTTTCTTT; CDR3aa: CASSYGTGGIYTEAFF
j_gene: TRBJ2-5; v_gene: TRBV10-2; d_gene: .; abundance: few; CDR3nt: TGCGCCAGCAGGTCCCCTGGAGGGGAGACCCAGTACTTC; CDR3aa: CASRSPGGETQYF
j_gene: TRBJ2-7; v_gene: TRBV7-9; d_gene: .; abundance: many; CDR3nt: TGTGCCAGCAGGTTAGGGGTTGGCGACGAGCAGTACTTC; CDR3aa: CASRLGVGDEQYF
j_gene: TRBJ2-1; v_gene: TRBV20-1; d_gene: TRBD1; abundance: many; CDR3nt: TGCAGTGCTAACCCGGGACAGAGAAACAATGAGCAGTTCTTC; CDR3aa: CSANPGQRNNEQFF
j_gene: TRBJ2-6; v_gene: TRBV5-5; d_gene: .; abundance: many; CDR3nt: TGTGCCAGCAGCTTGAGAGGTACTGGGGCCAACGTCCTGACTTTC; CDR3aa: CASSLRGTGANVLTF
j_gene: TRBJ2-3; v_gene: TRBV7-7; d_gene: .; abundance: many; CDR3nt: TGTGCTAGCAGTCCCGACAGGCTCACAGATACGCAGTATTTT; CDR3aa: CASSPDRLTDTQYF
j_gene: TRBJ1-2; v_gene: TRBV7-9; d_gene: .; abundance: many; CDR3nt: TGTGCCAGCAGCCCCCGGACCGCCGAAGCCTATGGCTACACCTTC; CDR3aa: CASSPRTAEAYGYTF
j_gene: TRBJ2-1; v_gene: TRBV28; d_gene: TRBD2; abundance: many; CDR3nt: TGTGCCAGCAGTTCCTCCATTCTGAGACTAGCGGGCATATACAATGAGCAGTTCTTC; CDR3aa: CASSSSILRLAGIYNEQFF
j_gene: TRBJ1-1; v_gene: TRBV12-3/TRBV12-4; d_gene: .; abundance: many; CDR3nt: TGTGCCAGCAGTTTCGGGGGAATGAACACTGAAGCTTTCTTT; CDR3aa: CASSFGGMNTEAFF
j_gene: TRBJ2-5; v_gene: TRBV27; d_gene: .; abundance: many; CDR3nt: TGTGCCAGCAGGCCGGACACCCAAGAGACCCAGTACTTC; CDR3aa: CASRPDTQETQYF
j_gene: TRBJ2-7; v_gene: TRBV11-2; d_gene: TRBD1; abundance: many; CDR3nt: TGTGCCAGCAGCTTAAGAGGGCCCGGGACAGGGTCCCACGAGCAGTACTTC; CDR3aa: CASSLRGPGTGSHEQYF
j_gene: TRBJ2-2; v_gene: TRBV5-1; d_gene: TRBD2; abundance: few; CDR3nt: TGCGCCAGCTCCTGGGCGGGAGCCACCGGGGAGCTGTTTTTT; CDR3aa: CASSWAGATGELFF
j_gene: TRBJ2-1; v_gene: TRBV11-3; d_gene: TRBD2; abundance: many; CDR3nt: TGTGCCAGCAGCTTATTTGGACTAGCGATCTACAATGAGCAGTTCTTC; CDR3aa: CASSLFGLAIYNEQFF
j_gene: TRBJ1-2; v_gene: TRBV24-1; d_gene: TRBD1; abundance: .; CDR3nt: TGTGCCACCAGTGACTGGACAGGGGGCGGAGACTACACCTTC; CDR3aa: CATSDWTGGGDYTF
j_gene: TRBJ2-5; v_gene: TRBV7-9; d_gene: .; abundance: .; CDR3nt: TGTGCCAGCGAAACGACGGCGCCCGCGGAGACCCAGTACTTC; CDR3aa: CASETTAPAETQYF
j_gene: TRBJ2-1; v_gene: TRBV7-9; d_gene: TRBD2; abundance: many; CDR3nt: TGTGCCAGCAGCTTTAGCGGGAGAGGTGACAATGAGCAGTTCTTC; CDR3aa: CASSFSGRGDNEQFF
j_gene: TRBJ2-1; v_gene: TRBV14; d_gene: TRBD1; abundance: many; CDR3nt: TGTGCCAGCAGCCAGGACAGGGGCCATGAGCAGTTCTTC; CDR3aa: CASSQDRGHEQFF
j_gene: TRBJ2-4; v_gene: TRBV19; d_gene: .; abundance: many; CDR3nt: TGTGCCAGTAGTGTTTTCCGGGACATCATTCCGTCCCCAGCCAAAAACATTCAGTACTTC; CDR3aa: CASSVFRDIIPSPAKNIQYF